This TCR beta chain was recorded in a study of molecular identifiers for immune sequencing clone quantification. This clonotype was seen at least ten times. TCRdb reanalysed the PCR reads using MiXCR and keeps one entry per CDR3 protein. The repertoire holds about 510,000 distinct CDR3 sequences, with 20% to 25% as singletons. The V end lost 0 bases, the J end lost 5 bases, and 9 bases lay between the germline ends. The CDR3 length is 13 residues. Germline V lookup: CDR1 SGHRS, CDR2 YFSETQ. Libraries for naive CD8 T cells, which were made from 20,000 to 1,000,000 sorted cells, drew on 10%, 30% or 50% of the RNA. Using a CD8+CD4-CCR7+CD45RA+ phenotype, naive CD8 T cells were sorted.

Input material: naive CD8+ T cells from blood, with Jurkat cell RNA spiked in. Subset described: FACS-sorted CD8+CD4-CCR7+CD45RA+ naive T cells. The J gene is TRBJ2-7, the V gene TRBV5-1; possible D gene TRBD2, 6 bases. The clonotype was recovered from a human donor in good health. Some libraries in this study had Jurkat cell RNA spiked in. CDR3 protein: CASSLGAGNEQYF. The CDR3 nucleotides are TGCGCCAGCAGCTTGGGGGCGGGGAACGAGCAGTACTTC.